This TCR beta chain was retrieved from a study of shared clonotypes between healthy human individuals. As for this clone: Additional DNA sequences in this sample encode the identical CDR3.

This CDR3 is built from 14 residues. Germline V gene sequence: CDR1 SGHRS, CDR2 YFSETQ. V lost 2 bases to trimming and J lost 2 bases, with 7 bases between them. In the study's own analysis: ImmunoSEQ junction-only sequences lacked quality scores, so their filtering differed. Here immunoSEQ multiplex PCR was the method, and the copy in TCRdb shows in-frame clones only, minus some. The V and J calls and clone size come from that table; D and trimming were worked out from the DNA. The sample has some 980,000 clones, approximately 80% seen once. This rearrangement joins TRBV5-1 to TRBJ2-2; tentatively, D is TRBD2 (5 bases). The origin of this receptor is a man between 18 and 35 years old in good health. The sequenced material came from memory CD4+ T cells sorted from blood. Subset given: CD45RA-negative fraction. CDR3 amino acids: CASSFSGNTGELFF. The CDR3 region has the DNA TGCGCCAGCAGCTTTTCGGGAAACACCGGGGAGCTGTTTTTT.